The 26 T cell receptor beta chains below were found in one sample sequenced in a study of radiation and T cells in renal cell carcinoma. TCRdb keeps only in-frame clones here, not all; method: immunoSEQ multiplex PCR. The table lists 40,000 to 50,000 clones, roughly 80% of them singletons. Time point defined: blood 4 weeks post-SBRT, at nephrectomy. The treatment denotes: 15 Gy SBRT to primary tumor, nephrectomy 4 weeks later. The sequences come from blood, collected from a patient whose treatment included radiotherapy and nephrectomy. These receptor sequences come from a woman aged 70-85 years with renal cell carcinoma.

In DNA, the CDR3 is TGTGCCAGCTCACCGACGGATTATAATTCACCCCTCCACTTT. Residues: CASSPTDYNSPLHF. The V gene is TRBV18, the J gene TRBJ1-6; no reliable D call. The CDR3 sequence is 14 residues long. Germline loops: CDR1 KGHSH, CDR2 LQKENI. Trimming took off 3 bases at V and 4 bases at J, with 7 bases between the two ends.

The chain links TRBV11-3 to TRBJ2-5; no firm D call. Germline CDR1 reads SGHNT; CDR2 reads YENEEA. V was trimmed by 2 bases and J by 3 bases, leaving 7 bases between them. The CDR3 is 13 amino acids. CDR3 amino acids: CASSLNNKETQYF. CDR3 DNA: TGTGCCAGCAGCTTAAACAATAAAGAGACCCAGTACTTC. Using reference TRBV11-3 and TRBJ2-5 for the parts outside the CDR3, the full variable domain is EAGVVQSPRYKIIEKKQPVAFWCNPISGHNTLYWYLQNLGQGPELLIRYENEEAVDDSQLPKDRFSAERLKGVDSTLKIQPAELGDSAVYLCASSLNNKETQYFGPGTRLLVL.

The chain has TRBV5-4 and TRBJ2-1; 14 bases agree with TRBD2. The junction had 8 bases not matched to a gene; V was cut back by 3 bases and J by 9 bases. This CDR3 has 16 residues. Germline V CDR1 and CDR2: SGHNT, YYREEE (reference sequence). CDR3 in DNA: TGTGCCAGCAGCTCATCCGGGACTAGCGGGAGATCTGAGCAGTTCTTC. Amino acid sequence: CASSSSGTSGRSEQFF.

The chain uses TRBV10-3 and TRBJ2-7; TRBD1 matches at 8 bases. CDR1 is ENHRY and CDR2 is SYGVKD in the germline V gene. The CDR3 has 14 amino acids. The V gene end was trimmed by 6 bases and the J gene end by 5 bases; junction bases not matched to a gene: 9. The CDR3 DNA reads TGTGCCATCAGGACCCAGGGGGCAGGGGACGAGCAGTACTTC. This translates into CAIRTQGAGDEQYF.

This clone was recorded only once. The chain joins TRBV7-7 to TRBJ1-1; D might be TRBD1 (5 bases). CDR1 is SSHAT and CDR2 is FNYEAQ in the germline V gene (reference sequence). CDR3 size: 16 residues. The ends were cut back, 5 bases at V and 7 bases at J, with 23 bases in the middle. CDR3 loop: CASSPKCSGTAVEAFF. The CDR3, as DNA: TGTGCCAGCAGCCCAAAATGTTCCGGGACGGCAGTTGAAGCTTTCTTT. The full variable domain, in which reference TRBV7-7 and TRBJ1-1 provide the parts outside the CDR3, is GAGVSQSPRYKVTKRGQDVTLRCDPISSHATLYWYQQALGQGPEFLTYFNYEAQPDKSGLPSDRFSAERPEGSISTLTIQRTEQRDSAMYRCASSPKCSGTAVEAFFGQGTRLTVV.

The chain has TRBV4-1 and TRBJ2-7, with D unclear. Germline CDR1 is MGHRA and CDR2 is YSYEKL. The V and J ends lost 1 base and 3 bases respectively, with 7 bases between them. CDR3 size: 13 residues. CDR3 DNA sequence: TGCGCCAGCAGCCAAGCGCCAGGCTACGAGCAGTACTTC. Protein product: CASSQAPGYEQYF.

The chain recombines TRBV5-1 with TRBJ1-1; a possible D gene is TRBD1 (5 bases). The CDR3 spans 13 residues. CDR1 is SGHRS, CDR2 YFSETQ, per germline. Trimming stripped 5 bases from V and 3 bases from J, with 11 bases between. CDR3 residues: CASSFGGDTEAFF. The CDR3 DNA reads as TGCGCCAGCAGTTTCGGAGGGGACACTGAAGCTTTCTTT.

The V and J genes are TRBV18 and TRBJ2-3; TRBD2 matches 8 bases. V gave up 2 bases and J gave up 6 bases; unmatched junction bases: 7. Germline values: CDR1 KGHSH, CDR2 LQKENI. This CDR3 comprises 15 residues. The CDR3 DNA is TGTGCCAGCTCACCAACTAGCGGTCCTAGGGATACGCAGTATTTT. Its translation is CASSPTSGPRDTQYF.

This rearrangement joins TRBV11-2 to TRBJ2-3, with 8 nucleotides matching TRBD1. CDR1 SGHAT and CDR2 FQNNGV come from the germline V gene. This CDR3 spans 17 amino acids. Unmatched junction bases numbered 16, after V lost 5 bases and J lost 6 bases. CDR3 amino acids: CASSGPLDRGWGDTQYF. CDR3 DNA sequence: TGTGCCAGCAGCGGACCCCTCGACAGGGGCTGGGGGGATACGCAGTATTTT.

The V gene is TRBV19, the J gene TRBJ2-2, with D possibly being TRBD2 (6 bases). The V end lost 7 bases, the J end lost 4 bases, and 16 bases lay between the germline ends. The length of the CDR3 is 15 residues. From germline, CDR1 is LNHDA and CDR2 SQIVND (reference sequence). The CDR3, as DNA: TGTGCCAGTACCTCGGGGGTCTGGGCCACCGGGGAGCTGTTTTTT. This sequence encodes CASTSGVWATGELFF.

The genes are TRBV4-1 and TRBJ2-7; the D gene is possibly TRBD2 (5 bases). Germline V gives CDR1 MGHRA, CDR2 YSYEKL. CDR3 size: 15 residues. V was pared by 2 bases and J by 4 bases, with 15 bases between. CDR3 residues: CASSQPRRGRYEQYF. Here the CDR3 DNA reads TGCGCCAGCAGCCAACCGCGCCGGGGAAGGTACGAGCAGTACTTC.

The genes are TRBV4-1 and TRBJ2-7; D not certain. The CDR3 consists of 13 residues. V was shortened by 4 bases and J by 1 base, with 8 bases between the two germline ends. Germline lookup yields CDR1 MGHRA and CDR2 YSYEKL. The CDR3 DNA sequence: TGCGCCAGCAGCCTCACTACTTCCTACGAGCAGTACTTC. Amino acid sequence: CASSLTTSYEQYF.

This chain uses TRBV5-8 with TRBJ1-1; D ambiguous. V dropped 0 bases and J dropped 6 bases, with 12 bases sitting between them. Germline V gene lookup returns CDR1 SGHTS and CDR2 YDEGEE. The length of the CDR3 is 14 residues. CDR3 protein: CASSLGQPGAEAFF. DNA for the CDR3: TGTGCCAGCAGCTTGGGGCAACCCGGGGCTGAAGCTTTCTTT.

J is TRBJ2-1 and V is TRBV10-3; D is possibly TRBD2 (6 bases). V was shortened by 3 bases and J by 9 bases, with 12 bases between the two germline ends. The germline V gene has CDR1 ENHRY and CDR2 SYGVKD. The CDR3 has 13 amino acids. CDR3 in amino acids: CAISDDQAGEQFF. The CDR3 bases are TGTGCCATCAGTGATGACCAAGCGGGTGAGCAGTTCTTC.

The V and J genes are TRBV12-5 and TRBJ1-1; the D is unclear. The germline V and J ends were trimmed by 2 bases and 1 base, with 5 bases remaining between them. Looked up from germline, CDR1 is LGHNT and CDR2 is FRNRAP. The CDR3 spans 13 residues. Here the CDR3 reads CASGLIQNTEAFF. CDR3 coding DNA: TGTGCTAGTGGTTTGATCCAGAACACTGAAGCTTTCTTT.

The CDR3: CASSRKTGLGSNQPQHF. CDR3 sequence (DNA): TGTGCCAGTAGTAGGAAGACGGGTCTGGGTAGCAATCAGCCCCAGCATTTT. The chain joins TRBV19 to TRBJ1-5; D uncertain. This CDR3 has 17 amino acids. Per germline, CDR1 LNHDA and CDR2 SQIVND (reference sequence). Between the trimmed V and J ends, which lost 4 bases and 0 bases, there was a span of 16 bases.

The chain combines TRBV5-6 with TRBJ2-7, with D uncertain. Trimming left V 1 base short and J 7 bases short, with 15 bases between. The CDR3 is made up of 14 amino acids. CDR1 is SGHDT, CDR2 YYEEEE, per germline. CDR3 protein: CASSLPPSRQEQYF. CDR3 bases: TGTGCCAGCAGCTTGCCCCCGAGCCGTCAGGAGCAGTACTTC. Together with reference TRBV5-6 and TRBJ2-7, the CDR3 gives the full variable domain: DAGVTQSPTHLIKTRGQQVTLRCSPKSGHDTVSWYQQALGQGPQFIFQYYEEEERQRGNFPDRFSGHQFPNYSSELNVNALLLGDSALYLCASSLPPSRQEQYFGPGTRLTVT.

This clone was seen once. The gene calls are TRBV30 and TRBJ1-6, with D maybe TRBD1 (6 bases). V dropped 4 bases and J dropped 2 bases, with 12 bases sitting between them. CDR3 length: 15 amino acids. Germline CDR1 is GTSNPN and CDR2 is SVGIG (reference sequence). CDR3 DNA: TGTGCCTGGAAAGCAGGGGCGGCCTATAATTCACCCCTCCACTTT. Protein product: CAWKAGAAYNSPLHF.

This chain uses TRBV6-6 with TRBJ2-7; no definite D call. Trimming removed 6 bases at V and 2 bases at J, with 14 bases between. Germline lookup yields CDR1 MNHNY and CDR2 SVGAGI (reference sequence). The length of the CDR3 is 14 residues. The CDR3 DNA sequence: TGTGCCAGCAGGGGGTCAAAGGGTACCTACGAGCAGTACTTC. It yields the protein CASRGSKGTYEQYF.

The chain employs TRBV12-5 and TRBJ2-6, with D unclear. Germline V lookup: CDR1 LGHNT, CDR2 FRNRAP. The ends were cut back, 7 bases at V and 4 bases at J, with 11 bases in the middle. The CDR3 loop spans 14 amino acids. Here the CDR3 reads CASADGSGANVLTF. CDR3 nucleotide sequence: TGTGCTAGTGCAGACGGGTCCGGGGCCAACGTCCTGACTTTC.

This chain connects TRBV13 to TRBJ2-7, with D possibly TRBD2 on 6 matching bases. CDR1 and CDR2 (germline): PRHDT, FYEKMQ (reference sequence). The CDR3 has 13 residues. Trimming left V 3 bases short and J 0 bases short, with 6 bases between. Written as DNA, the CDR3 is TGTGCCAGCAGCTTCGGGAGCTCCTACGAGCAGTACTTC. Its translation: CASSFGSSYEQYF.

The gene calls are TRBV4-1 and TRBJ2-6, with D unresolved. The CDR3 has 18 residues. Germline V gene lookup returns CDR1 MGHRA and CDR2 YSYEKL. V lost 1 base to trimming and J lost 0 bases, with 13 bases between them. The CDR3 here is CASSQGPSRSSGANVLTF. As DNA, the CDR3 is TGCGCCAGCAGCCAAGGTCCGTCGCGTAGCTCTGGGGCCAACGTCCTGACTTTC.

To note about this clone: The limits of the CDR3 on the DNA are not certain, so only TCRdb's listed CDR3 is given. This chain uses TRBV4-1 with TRBJ1-1. CDR1 is MGHRA and CDR2 is YSYEKL in the germline V gene. The CDR3 is 17 residues long, counting both termini. This chain's CDR3 is CASPPLVGPGADTEAFF.

V usage is TRBV5-1 and J usage is TRBJ2-7; no reliable D call. The germline CDR1 and CDR2 sequences are SGHRS and YFSETQ. V was clipped by 6 bases and J by 0 bases, with 10 bases between them. CDR3 length: 13 amino acids. The CDR3 is CASNLQGSYEQYF. The CDR3 DNA follows: TGCGCCAGCAACCTACAAGGCTCCTACGAGCAGTACTTC.

The genes are TRBV19 and TRBJ2-7, with no clear D. The V gene lost 3 bases and the J gene lost 5 bases, with 14 bases spanning the gap. Germline V CDR1 and CDR2: LNHDA, SQIVND (reference sequence). The CDR3 spans 14 residues. The CDR3 region is CASSMDSRPHEQYF. CDR3 sequence (DNA): TGTGCCAGTAGTATGGATTCCCGGCCGCACGAGCAGTACTTC.

In its sample, this clone was seen a few times. The chain carries TRBV5-6 and TRBJ2-1; 13 positions agree with TRBD2. The CDR3 runs 18 residues. Germline lookup yields CDR1 SGHDT and CDR2 YYEEEE. V trimming: 5 bases; J trimming: 0 bases; junction bases outside the gene matches: 8. The CDR3: CASRRGLAGVFSYNEQFF. The DNA of the CDR3 is TGTGCCAGCAGACGAGGACTAGCGGGGGTCTTCTCCTACAATGAGCAGTTCTTC.